The 3 T cell receptor beta chains reported below all come from one sample, sequenced in a study of blood T cells in healthy people across ages. A second PCR, run for about 7 to 12 cycles, used a sample-barcoded 5' primer plus a J-beta primer mix. MiXCR, run by TCRdb on the 5' RACE reads, gives a single entry per CDR3 protein. This sample has about 750,000 distinct CDR3 sequences; about 55% occur once, and the top ten carry roughly 37%. The sample was blood. Source of these receptors: an elderly man in good health.

V and J are TRBV29-1 and TRBJ1-2; unclear D gene. With 4 bases removed from V and 4 bases from J, the gap between germline ends came to 13 bases. The CDR3 contains 13 residues. Per the germline V gene, CDR1 is SQVTM and CDR2 is ANQGSEA. CDR3 residues: CSVGSLTTYGYTF. CDR3 DNA: TGCAGCGTTGGCTCCCTGACGACCTATGGCTACACCTTC.

The chain employs TRBV20-1 and TRBJ1-2, with 7 bases that match TRBD1. Germline V lookup: CDR1 DFQATT, CDR2 SNEGSKA (reference sequence). The CDR3 runs 14 residues. V dropped 3 bases and J dropped 7; count of bases not matched to a gene: 11. The CDR3 sequence is CSASKGGPGSGYTF. CDR3 DNA sequence: TGCAGTGCTAGCAAAGGGGGCCCAGGCAGTGGCTACACCTTC.

In its sample, this clonotype was seen many times. The chain joins TRBV6-1 to TRBJ2-7; no definite D call. Germline assignment: CDR1 MNHNS and CDR2 SASEGT. V dropped 0 bases and J dropped 6 bases, with 12 bases sitting between them. The CDR3 length is 14 residues. This chain's CDR3 is CASSEAGSRSEQYF. CDR3 DNA sequence: TGTGCCAGCAGTGAAGCGGGCAGCCGTAGCGAGCAGTACTTC.